What follows describes a single T cell receptor (beta chain). Its target is not known. The data were taken from a study of graft-versus-host responses after intestinal transplantation. Study as a whole: Transplantation in recipients was multivisceral, liver-intestinal, or isolated intestinal. Every recipient underwent anti-thymocyte globulin induction, then tacrolimus and steroids for approximately three years. General observations from the study: The presence of high graft-versus-host to host-versus-graft clonal ratios in allografts characterized patients with graft-donor T cell macrochimerism. Marrow from the recipient contained GvH clones, some of which had appeared first in ileum or blood.

The CDR3 covers 13 residues. After removal of 5 bases from V and 1 base from J, the junction contained 1 base not matched to a gene. Germline values: CDR1 SGHTA, CDR2 FQGTGA. The protocol was immunoSEQ multiplex PCR, while the TCRdb copy is restricted to in-frame clones and leaves out a portion. The sample carries roughly 93,000 clones, just under 95% recorded once. Sequenced here: unstimulated CD8+ T cells sorted from spleen or lymph node cells, sampled before transplant. The chain carries TRBV7-3 and TRBJ1-1, with 7 bases aligning to TRBD1. The sequence was obtained from a human donor who was the organ donor for an intestinal transplant. The CDR3 loop reads CASSAGGNTEAFF. CDR3 sequence (DNA): TGTGCCAGCAGCGCAGGGGGGAACACTGAAGCTTTCTTT.